The 22 T cell receptor beta chains reported below all come from one sample, sequenced in a study of monozygotic twins with cystic fibrosis. Data came from immunoSEQ multiplex PCR; TCRdb stores just in-frame clones and leaves some out. The sample lists about 39,000 clones, approximately 90% seen once, with around 0.19% in the top ten. Input material: blood. The receptors were sampled from a boy between 2 and 15 years old with cystic fibrosis.

V usage is TRBV7-9 and J usage is TRBJ1-1; 7 bases agree with TRBD1. The trim removed 4 bases at V and 5 bases at J, leaving 4 bases unmatched. Germline V gene data show CDR1 as SEHNR and CDR2 as FQNEAQ (reference sequence). The CDR3 is made up of 13 amino acids. Here the CDR3 reads CASSSRGGTEAFF. CDR3 DNA sequence: TGTGCCAGCAGCTCCAGGGGGGGGACTGAAGCTTTCTTT.

The V call is TRBV19, the J call TRBJ1-1, with a tentative D call TRBD1 (5 bases). There are 13 residues in the CDR3. From germline, CDR1 is LNHDA and CDR2 SQIVND (reference sequence). V was pared by 5 bases and J by 10 bases, with 17 bases between. CDR3 region: CASSLGHGVRAFF. CDR3 nucleotides: TGTGCCAGTAGTCTTGGACACGGTGTTCGAGCTTTCTTT.

The chain has TRBV11-1 and TRBJ2-3; D is perhaps TRBD2 (5 bases). Germline V gene lookup returns CDR1 SGHAT and CDR2 FQDESV (reference sequence). The V end lost 5 bases, the J end lost 5 bases, and 17 bases lay between the germline ends. This CDR3 comprises 15 residues. The CDR3 sequence: CASSPYPGDEDTQYF. The CDR3 nucleotides are TGTGCCAGCAGCCCTTACCCCGGGGATGAAGATACGCAGTATTTT.

This clone has a single count. This sequence joins TRBV9 and TRBJ2-3; TRBD2 matches at 8 bases. Germline assignment: CDR1 SGDLS and CDR2 YYNGEE. There are 15 residues in the CDR3. V gave up 2 bases and J gave up 2 bases; unmatched junction bases: 4. CDR3 in amino acids: CASSVGSGATDTQYF. CDR3 DNA sequence: TGTGCCAGCAGCGTCGGTAGCGGGGCCACAGATACGCAGTATTTT.

For the CDR3, the DNA is TGTGCCATCAGTGCTAGCGGGGGAGAAGGAAACACCATATATTTT. Amino acids: CAISASGGEGNTIYF. This sequence joins TRBV10-3 and TRBJ1-3; D perhaps matches TRBD1 (5 bases). Germline V lookup: CDR1 ENHRY, CDR2 SYGVKD. The CDR3 runs 15 residues. V was clipped by 4 bases and J by 4 bases, with 14 bases between them.

The V gene is TRBV5-4, the J gene TRBJ2-3; D not certain. The germline V and J ends were trimmed by 4 bases and 6 bases, with 9 bases remaining between them. The CDR3 totals 12 residues. CDR1 and CDR2 (germline): SGHNT, YYREEE (reference sequence). CDR3 nucleotides: TGTGCCAGCAGCAATATAGTGGATACGCAGTATTTT. This translates into CASSNIVDTQYF. The full variable domain, its missing parts supplied by reference TRBV5-4 and TRBJ2-3, is ETGVTQSPTHLIKTRGQQVTLRCSSQSGHNTVSWYQQALGQGPQFIFQYYREEENGRGNFPPRFSGLQFPNYSSELNVNALELDDSALYLCASSNIVDTQYFGPGTRLTVL.

CDR3 sequence (DNA): TGTGCCAGCAGCTCGGACAGGGGGCGGGCAGATACGCAGTATTTT. Translating it yields CASSSDRGRADTQYF. This chain links TRBV5-4 with TRBJ2-3; 11 bases are shared with TRBD1. The ends lost 3 bases at V and 4 bases at J; junction bases unmatched: 4. Germline-derived CDR1 and CDR2 are SGHNT and YYREEE (reference sequence). The CDR3 is 15 amino acids.

The V gene is TRBV6-6, the J gene TRBJ1-4, with no clear D. CDR1 is MNHNY and CDR2 is SVGAGI in the germline V gene (reference sequence). This CDR3 spans 14 amino acids. V lost 7 bases, J lost 8 bases, and 17 bases lay in between. The CDR3 coding sequence is TGTGCCAGCACCCCCTTAGGGTCGAGGGAAAAACTGTTTTTT. Translating gives CASTPLGSREKLFF.

The rearrangement links TRBV7-9 to TRBJ1-1, with 7 bases aligning to TRBD1. This CDR3 has 13 residues. The germline gives CDR1 SEHNR, CDR2 FQNEAQ (reference sequence). The V segment lost 5 bases and the J segment 6 bases; nucleotides outside the gene matches: 6. CDR3 nucleotides: TGTGCCAGCAGCGCCGTTGACAGGGCTGAAGCTTTCTTT. It specifies CASSAVDRAEAFF.

The rearrangement uses TRBV9 and TRBJ2-1, with 12 bases fitting TRBD1. The CDR3 is made up of 15 amino acids. The J segment lost 9 bases and the V segment lost 0 bases, leaving 4 bases of the junction unmatched. Per the germline V gene, CDR1 is SGDLS and CDR2 is YYNGEE. The CDR3 spells CASSVGDRGRIEQFF. The CDR3 nucleotides are TGTGCCAGCAGCGTAGGGGACAGGGGGCGGATTGAGCAGTTCTTC.

This clone occurred once. The gene calls are TRBV4-2 and TRBJ2-6; 7 bases are shared with TRBD2. Germline V gene sequence: CDR1 LGHNA, CDR2 YNFKEQ. CDR3 length: 16 residues. V dropped 0 bases and J dropped 2; count of bases not matched to a gene: 1. CDR3 bases: TGTGCCAGCAGCCAAGATGGGGGGGCTGGGGCCAACGTCCTGACTTTC. It yields the protein CASSQDGGAGANVLTF.

The chain employs TRBV13 and TRBJ1-1; 10 positions match TRBD1. V lost 5 bases and J lost 5; bases outside the gene matches: 8. The germline gives CDR1 PRHDT, CDR2 FYEKMQ (reference sequence). The CDR3 runs to 15 residues. This CDR3 is CASSRGQGTSTEAFF. The CDR3 DNA is TGTGCCAGCAGCCGGGGACAGGGGACGTCTACTGAAGCTTTCTTT.

The chain couples TRBV5-1 to TRBJ1-4, with a possible D match to TRBD1 (6 bases). The CDR3 has 15 residues. Germline CDR1 is SGHRS and CDR2 is YFSETQ. The ends were cut back, 4 bases at V and 8 bases at J, with 18 bases in the middle. CDR3 coding DNA: TGCGCCAGCAGCCCGCGACAGGTATTTGGAGAAAAACTGTTTTTT. The encoded protein is CASSPRQVFGEKLFF.

The chain is built from TRBV18 and TRBJ1-1, with D perhaps TRBD1 (5 bases). Germline V gene sequence: CDR1 KGHSH, CDR2 LQKENI. The CDR3 has 14 amino acids. V lost 0 bases and J lost 1, with 6 bases in between. CDR3 DNA: TGTGCCAGCTCACCACCGGGGCAGAACACTGAAGCTTTCTTT. It translates to CASSPPGQNTEAFF.

This CDR3 reads CASSLDRGPHGYTF. CDR3 DNA: TGTGCCAGCTCTCTCGACAGGGGGCCCCATGGCTACACCTTC. This sequence joins TRBV18 and TRBJ1-2, with 10 bases matching TRBD1. The CDR3 loop spans 14 amino acids. The ends lost 6 bases at V and 6 bases at J; junction bases unmatched: 7. Germline CDR1 reads KGHSH; CDR2 reads LQKENI.

This rearrangement joins TRBV25-1 to TRBJ2-3; D remains unclear. CDR1 and CDR2 (germline): MGHDK, SYGVNS. There are 15 residues in the CDR3. Trimming removed 4 bases from V and 0 bases from J, with 11 bases in between. Here the CDR3 reads CASSVLVKSTDTQYF. For the CDR3, the DNA is TGTGCCAGCAGTGTCCTGGTGAAGAGCACAGATACGCAGTATTTT.

V gene TRBV10-3 combines with J gene TRBJ2-7; D gene uncertain. Trimming cost V 11 bases and J 0 bases, with 11 bases left between them. The germline V gene has CDR1 ENHRY and CDR2 SYGVKD. This CDR3 comprises 12 residues. The CDR3 here is CAPSGGSYEQYF. Written as DNA, the CDR3 is TGTGCCCCTTCGGGCGGCTCCTACGAGCAGTACTTC.

This sequence joins TRBV14 and TRBJ1-1; D gene unclear. Germline assignment: CDR1 SGHDN and CDR2 FVKESK. Between the trimmed V and J ends, which lost 4 bases and 0 bases, there was a span of 9 bases. This CDR3 region has 14 residues. This CDR3 reads CASSPERVNTEAFF. CDR3 coding DNA: TGTGCCAGCAGCCCAGAGAGGGTGAACACTGAAGCTTTCTTT.

The chain links TRBV2 to TRBJ2-2, with unresolved D. Germline loops: CDR1 SNHLY, CDR2 FYNNEI. Trimming removed 2 bases from V and 3 bases from J, with 13 bases in between. This CDR3 is built from 16 residues. CDR3 DNA sequence: TGTGCCAGCAGTGAAAGCACGGGTTCCGACACCGGGGAGCTGTTTTTT. Translation: CASSESTGSDTGELFF.

V is TRBV6-5 and J is TRBJ1-4; perhaps TRBD1 as D (5 bases). The germline V and J ends were trimmed by 7 bases and 2 bases, with 14 bases remaining between them. The V gene's germline CDR1 is MNHEY and CDR2 SVGAGI. The CDR3 sequence is 15 residues long. The CDR3 sequence: CASTEGLGTNEKLFF. In DNA form, the CDR3 reads TGTGCCAGCACCGAGGGACTGGGGACTAATGAAAAACTGTTTTTT.

In this sample, this clone turned up once. V and J are TRBV6-6 and TRBJ2-7; D is unclear. This CDR3 region has 15 residues. V gave up 1 base and J gave up 2 bases, with 12 bases separating them. The germline CDR1 and CDR2 sequences are MNHNY and SVGAGI (reference sequence). CDR3 in amino acids: CASSYWSGAAYEQYF. In nucleotides, the CDR3 is TGTGCCAGCAGTTACTGGTCGGGCGCCGCCTACGAGCAGTACTTC.

The chain has TRBV5-6 and TRBJ2-7, with 10 nucleotides matching TRBD1. Germline V gene data show CDR1 as SGHDT and CDR2 as YYEEEE. The V and J ends lost 3 bases and 5 bases, in that order; junction bases with no gene match: 11. The CDR3 totals 16 residues. CDR3 DNA: TGTGCCAGCAGCTCACTGGGACAGGGGCTATCTGACGAGCAGTACTTC. Its translation: CASSSLGQGLSDEQYF.